Listed here are 25 T cell receptor beta chains from one sample, sequenced in a study of T cell repertoires in cytomegalovirus infection. The antigens these receptors bind are not known. TCRdb fed the reads into MiXCR, producing one record per CDR3 protein. This table holds about 270,000 distinct CDR3 sequences, roughly a fifth found once. Sample: cultured PBMCs, taken from culture after CMV antigen stimulation. These receptors all stem from a human donor in good health (CMV status not recorded). Some clones in this sample may be carry-over from other donors' samples.

This clonotype was observed a few times. This sequence joins TRBV4-2 and TRBJ2-7, with TRBD2 matching over 11 bases. The ends lost 1 base at V and 6 bases at J; junction bases unmatched: 2. CDR1 and CDR2 from the germline V gene are LGHNA and YNFKEQ. This CDR3 comprises 14 residues. CDR3 sequence reads: CASSQGLAGREQYF. The CDR3 DNA follows: TGTGCCAGCAGCCAAGGACTAGCGGGGCGCGAGCAGTACTTC.

The chain carries TRBV10-3 and TRBJ2-3, with a possible D match to TRBD2 (6 bases). Germline V gives CDR1 ENHRY, CDR2 SYGVKD. Trimming pared 5 bases from V and 4 bases from J, leaving 10 bases between. The CDR3 runs to 13 residues. DNA for the CDR3: TGTGCCATCAGTACTAGCATTGCAGATACGCAGTATTTT. The encoded protein is CAISTSIADTQYF.

This clonotype came up many times. This chain links TRBV20-1 with TRBJ2-1; 13 nucleotides line up with TRBD2. CDR1 DFQATT and CDR2 SNEGSKA come from the germline V gene (reference sequence). With V trimmed by 0 bases and J by 5 bases, 10 bases remained unmatched. The CDR3 contains 18 residues. The CDR3 DNA sequence: TGCAGTGCTAGAGATTGGACAGGGGGACTAGCGGGACACAATGAGCAGTTCTTC. Amino acids: CSARDWTGGLAGHNEQFF.

This clonotype came up a few times. The chain has TRBV7-6 and TRBJ2-5; perhaps TRBD1 as D (6 bases). Deletions cut 0 bases from V and 5 bases from J, with 13 bases between. Germline CDR1 and CDR2: SGHVS and FNYEAQ. The CDR3 is 15 amino acids. As DNA, the CDR3 is TGTGCCAGCAGCTTAGCGTGGGGGCCGGGGGAGACCCAGTACTTC. It codes for CASSLAWGPGETQYF.

V gene TRBV5-1 combines with J gene TRBJ2-3, with 9 bases aligning to TRBD2. J was trimmed by 3 bases and V by 4 bases; bases with no gene match: 6. The CDR3 contains 15 residues. CDR1 and CDR2 from the germline V gene are SGHRS and YFSETQ. For the CDR3, the DNA is TGCGCCAGCAGCCCCGGGACTAGCCTTACAGATACGCAGTATTTT. Its translation: CASSPGTSLTDTQYF.

The chain employs TRBV7-6 and TRBJ2-2; 12 positions match TRBD2. Germline CDR1 is SGHVS and CDR2 is FNYEAQ. J gave up 5 bases and V 3 bases, and 10 bases lay outside the gene matches. The CDR3 spans 18 residues. The CDR3 spells CASSLFRLAGDRTGELFF. CDR3 bases: TGTGCCAGCAGCTTGTTCCGACTAGCGGGAGATAGGACCGGGGAGCTGTTTTTT.

The rearrangement uses TRBV4-1 and TRBJ1-5, with D tentatively TRBD1 (6 bases). The CDR3 consists of 18 residues. The V end lost 1 base, the J end lost 1 base, and 17 bases lay between the germline ends. Germline V gene sequence: CDR1 MGHRA, CDR2 YSYEKL. CDR3 DNA: TGCGCCAGCAGCCAAGGGGGGGCTCGGGAGGGGAGCAATCAGCCCCAGCATTTT. Its protein is CASSQGGAREGSNQPQHF.

CDR3 sequence: CASSSQLGDTQYF. The DNA for the CDR3 is TGTGCCAGCAGCTCTCAACTCGGAGATACGCAGTATTTT. J is TRBJ2-3 and V is TRBV7-6; D is unresolved. V lost 4 bases and J lost 5, with 10 bases in between. CDR3 length equals 13 residues. Germline assignment: CDR1 SGHVS and CDR2 FNYEAQ. Variable domain in full (rest from reference TRBV7-6 and TRBJ2-3): GAGVSQSPRYKVTKRGQDVALRCDPISGHVSLYWYRQALGQGPEFLTYFNYEAQQDKSGLPNDRFSAERPEGSISTLTIQRTEQRDSAMYRCASSSQLGDTQYFGPGTRLTVL.

This clonotype was counted only a few times. The chain employs TRBV6-5 and TRBJ2-3, with D perhaps being TRBD1 or TRBD2 (5 bases each). This CDR3 contains 13 residues. Trimming removed 5 bases from V and 10 bases from J, with 16 bases in between. Germline V gene data show CDR1 as MNHEY and CDR2 as SVGAGI. In DNA form, the CDR3 reads TGTGCCAGCAGTGCGACCCGGGACCTAGCGCAGTATTTT. This sequence encodes CASSATRDLAQYF.

In this sample, this clonotype turned up a few times. The chain uses TRBV6-2 or TRBV6-3 and TRBJ2-7; D possibly uses TRBD1 or TRBD2 (5 bases each). Trimming stripped 4 bases from V and 2 bases from J, with 15 bases between. The germline CDR1 and CDR2 sequences are MNHEY and SVGEGT. The CDR3 has 15 residues. This CDR3 is CASSSAGTDTYEQYF. Here the CDR3 DNA reads TGTGCCAGCAGTTCCGCCGGGACGGATACCTACGAGCAGTACTTC.

This clonotype was counted many times. The J gene is TRBJ1-5, the V gene TRBV12-3 or TRBV12-4; D gene ambiguous. The CDR3 extends over 11 amino acids. V dropped 2 bases and J dropped 4 bases, with 0 bases sitting between them. Here the CDR3 reads CASSLNQPQHF. DNA for the CDR3: TGTGCCAGCAGTTTAAATCAGCCCCAGCATTTT.

This clonotype was detected only a few times. The rearrangement links TRBV20-1 to TRBJ2-7; 8 bases map to TRBD1. The J segment lost 4 bases and the V segment lost 2 bases, leaving 7 bases of the junction unmatched. Germline values: CDR1 DFQATT, CDR2 SNEGSKA (reference sequence). There are 14 residues in the CDR3. Written as DNA, the CDR3 is TGCAGTGCTAGACCGCCGGGACAGGCGTACGAGCAGTACTTC. This codes for CSARPPGQAYEQYF.

This clonotype was detected only a few times. The gene calls are TRBV19 and TRBJ1-2; D is possibly TRBD1 (6 bases). Deletions cut 3 bases from V and 10 bases from J, with 15 bases between. Germline lookup yields CDR1 LNHDA and CDR2 SQIVND (reference sequence). The CDR3 sequence is 13 residues long. CDR3 protein: CASSIGGGAVYTF. CDR3 in DNA: TGTGCCAGTAGTATCGGGGGGGGCGCCGTCTACACCTTC.

This clonotype was counted many times. The chain carries TRBV7-6 and TRBJ2-6; D possibly corresponds to TRBD1 (5 bases). V shed 3 bases and J shed 2 bases, with 11 bases lying between them. The CDR3 has 16 residues. The germline CDR1 and CDR2 sequences are SGHVS and FNYEAQ. DNA of the CDR3: TGTGCCAGCAGCTTGAGCAGGGTCCCTGGGGCCAACGTCCTGACTTTC. It encodes CASSLSRVPGANVLTF.

This clonotype was seen many times. This chain connects TRBV6-1 to TRBJ2-6; tentative D call: TRBD2 (6 bases). The length of the CDR3 is 20 residues. Trimming pared 1 base from V and 0 bases from J, leaving 19 bases between. Germline loops: CDR1 MNHNS, CDR2 SASEGT. CDR3 sequence reads: CASSEVGFRDFRSGANVLTF. In DNA, the CDR3 is TGTGCCAGCAGTGAAGTGGGGTTTCGGGACTTTCGCTCTGGGGCCAACGTCCTGACTTTC.

The rearrangement links TRBV28 to TRBJ2-7, with 9 bases aligning to TRBD1. The germline CDR1 and CDR2 sequences are MDHEN and SYDVKM. The CDR3 is 15 amino acids. With V trimmed by 3 bases and J by 4 bases, 7 bases remained unmatched. CDR3 nucleotides: TGTGCCAGCAGTTTTCGACAGGGGGGGCTGTACGAGCAGTACTTC. It encodes CASSFRQGGLYEQYF.

The rearrangement uses TRBV12-3 or TRBV12-4 and TRBJ2-5; D may be TRBD2 (7 bases). This CDR3 spans 13 amino acids. V lost 6 bases, J lost 5 bases, and 13 bases lay in between. This chain's CDR3 is CASRGGARETQYF. In DNA form, the CDR3 reads TGTGCCAGCAGGGGGGGGGCTCGGGAGACCCAGTACTTC.

The chain combines TRBV5-6 with TRBJ2-1, with D unresolved. This CDR3 is built from 16 residues. Trimming shortened V by 4 bases and J by 4 bases, and 18 bases separated the two germline ends. Germline V CDR1 and CDR2: SGHDT, YYEEEE. CDR3 region: CASSPLRATPYNEQFF. The CDR3 DNA sequence: TGTGCCAGCAGCCCCCTTAGAGCCACACCTTACAATGAGCAGTTCTTC.

V is TRBV3-1 and J is TRBJ2-7; the match to TRBD2 covers 13 bases. The length of the CDR3 is 15 residues. The V segment lost 4 bases and the J segment 2 bases; nucleotides outside the gene matches: 2. Germline CDR1 is LGHDT and CDR2 is YNNKEL (reference sequence). The CDR3 sequence: CASSRGLAGTYEQYV. The CDR3, as DNA: TGTGCCAGCAGCCGGGGACTAGCGGGGACCTACGAGCAGTACGTC.

A few counts support this clonotype. The rearrangement joins TRBV5-1 to TRBJ2-1; no definite D call. Germline loops: CDR1 SGHRS, CDR2 YFSETQ. V shed 4 bases and J shed 10 bases, with 15 bases lying between them. The length of the CDR3 is 13 residues. CDR3 sequence: CASSLEHLDEQFF. The CDR3 region has the DNA TGCGCCAGCAGCCTAGAACACCTTGACGAGCAGTTCTTC.

The chain is built from TRBV12-3 or TRBV12-4 and TRBJ2-3, with no clear D. This CDR3 contains 14 residues. Trimming took 5 bases from V and 6 from J, leaving 15 bases between them. This chain's CDR3 is CASSGISQGDTQYF. The CDR3 region has the DNA TGTGCCAGCAGTGGGATTTCCCAAGGGGATACGCAGTATTTT.

The chain combines TRBV6-8 with TRBJ2-1; D possibly corresponds to TRBD2 (6 bases). Germline V gene lookup returns CDR1 MNHGY and CDR2 SAAAGT. CDR3 length: 13 residues. V lost 2 bases and J 12 bases, leaving 14 bases between the germline ends. The CDR3 spells CASSYPGEVGQFF. DNA of the CDR3: TGTGCCAGCAGTTACCCCGGGGAGGTTGGGCAGTTCTTC.

In the case of this clonotype: A clone one base away is much larger, so this may be a read error. The chain couples TRBV7-2 to TRBJ1-1; 7 nucleotides line up with TRBD1. Per germline, CDR1 SGHTA and CDR2 FQGNSA. The CDR3 is 16 residues long. CDR3 in DNA: TGTGCCAGCGGCTTAGAGGGGGCCGGAATGAACACTGAAGCTTTCTTT. Protein product: CASGLEGAGMNTEAFF.

The J gene is TRBJ1-2, the V gene TRBV19, with TRBD1 as a possible D gene (6 bases). V lost 4 bases and J 7 bases, leaving 19 bases between the germline ends. The CDR3 has 15 residues. Germline CDR1 LNHDA, CDR2 SQIVND (reference sequence). The CDR3 spells CASSRGRRTVGGYTF. CDR3 bases: TGTGCCAGTAGTAGGGGCCGCAGGACAGTCGGTGGCTACACCTTC. Variable domain in full (rest from reference TRBV19 and TRBJ1-2): DGGITQSPKYLFRKEGQNVTLSCEQNLNHDAMYWYRQDPGQGLRLIYYSQIVNDFQKGDIAEGYSVSREKKESFPLTVTSAQKNPTAFYLCASSRGRRTVGGYTFGSGTRLTVV.

On this clonotype: This may stem from a read error, because a much larger clone lies one nucleotide away. The chain combines TRBV7-2 with TRBJ2-7, with D unresolved. The CDR3 loop spans 15 amino acids. V was pared by 1 base and J by 4 bases, with 14 bases between. The germline V gene has CDR1 SGHTA and CDR2 FQGNSA. Written as DNA, the CDR3 is TGTGCCAGCAGCTTAGTTCTGGGGAAGCCATACGAGCAGTACTTC. Translated, it gives CASSLVLGKPYEQYF.